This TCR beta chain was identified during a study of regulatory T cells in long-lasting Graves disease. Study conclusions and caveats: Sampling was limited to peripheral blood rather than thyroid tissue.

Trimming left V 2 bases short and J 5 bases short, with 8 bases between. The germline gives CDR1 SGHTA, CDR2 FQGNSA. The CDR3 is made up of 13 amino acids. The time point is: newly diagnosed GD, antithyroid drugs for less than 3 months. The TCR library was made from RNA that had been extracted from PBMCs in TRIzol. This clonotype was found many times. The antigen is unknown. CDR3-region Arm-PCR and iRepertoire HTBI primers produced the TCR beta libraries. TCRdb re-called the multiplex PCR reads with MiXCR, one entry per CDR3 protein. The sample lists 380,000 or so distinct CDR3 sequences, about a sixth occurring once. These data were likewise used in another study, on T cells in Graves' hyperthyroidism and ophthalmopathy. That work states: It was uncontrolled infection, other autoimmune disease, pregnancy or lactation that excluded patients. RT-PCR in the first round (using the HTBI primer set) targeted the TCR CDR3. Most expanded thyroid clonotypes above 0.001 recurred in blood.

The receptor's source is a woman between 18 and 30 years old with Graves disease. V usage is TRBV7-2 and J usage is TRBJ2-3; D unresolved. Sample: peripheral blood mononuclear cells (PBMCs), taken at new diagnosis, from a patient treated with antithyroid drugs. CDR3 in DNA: TGTGCCAGCAGCTTAAAGGTCGGAGATACGCAGTATTTT. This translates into CASSLKVGDTQYF.